This TCR beta chain was captured in a study of T cell changes during pregnancy in multiple sclerosis. The CDR3 spans 16 residues. V was pared by 5 bases and J by 5 bases, with 11 bases of the junction left unmatched. Germline assignment: CDR1 SNHLY and CDR2 FYNNEI. Assay used: immunoSEQ multiplex PCR; TCRdb lists only in-frame clones, some missing. The sample holds 70,000 to 100,000 clones; 92% are singletons and the top ten take 1.5%. Here the sequenced sample was peripheral blood, taken in the first trimester of pregnancy. The chain joins TRBV2 to TRBJ2-5, with TRBD1 matching 10 bases. This clonotype was obtained from a female donor with multiple sclerosis, enrolled in a pregnancy study. CDR3 amino acids: CASSSTGTGDLETQYF. The CDR3 nucleotides are TGTGCCAGCAGTTCCACCGGGACAGGGGATCTCGAGACCCAGTACTTC.